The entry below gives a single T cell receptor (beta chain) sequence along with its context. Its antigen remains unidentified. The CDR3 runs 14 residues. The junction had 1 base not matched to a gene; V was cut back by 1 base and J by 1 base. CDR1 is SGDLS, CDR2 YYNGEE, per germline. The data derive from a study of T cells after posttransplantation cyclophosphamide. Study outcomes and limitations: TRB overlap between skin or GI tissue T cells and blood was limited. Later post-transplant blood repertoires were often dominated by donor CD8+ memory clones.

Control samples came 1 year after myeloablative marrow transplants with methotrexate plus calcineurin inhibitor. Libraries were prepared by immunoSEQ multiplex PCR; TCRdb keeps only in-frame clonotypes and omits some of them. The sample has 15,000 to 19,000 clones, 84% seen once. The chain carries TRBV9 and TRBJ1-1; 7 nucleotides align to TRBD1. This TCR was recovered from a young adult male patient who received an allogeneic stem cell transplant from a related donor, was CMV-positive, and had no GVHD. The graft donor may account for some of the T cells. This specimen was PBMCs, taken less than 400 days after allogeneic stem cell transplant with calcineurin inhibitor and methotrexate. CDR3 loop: CASSVSGGNTEAFF. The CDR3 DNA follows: TGTGCCAGCAGCGTATCAGGGGGGAACACTGAAGCTTTCTTT.